In this sample, the clone carrying this T cell receptor (beta chain) turned up once. TCRdb's table, derived via immunoSEQ multiplex PCR, lists solely in-frame clones and lacks some. The sample has 87,000 or so clones, roughly 86% seen once. This sample is part of a study of blood T cell repertoires in COVID-19. Across the study: Acute and convalescent COVID-19 samples came from the United States, Italy and Spain.

The CDR3 covers 15 residues. Unmatched junction bases numbered 3, after V lost 5 bases and J lost 0 bases. The germline gives CDR1 SGHAT, CDR2 FQNNGV. This sequence was found in a man aged 35-49 years with acute or convalescent COVID-19. This chain uses TRBV11-2 with TRBJ2-7; 11 bases match TRBD2. Sequenced sample: peripheral blood. The CDR3 sequence: CASSTLAGVSYEQYF. As DNA, the CDR3 is TGTGCCAGCAGCACACTAGCGGGAGTCTCCTACGAGCAGTACTTC.